This T cell receptor (gamma chain) was profiled in a study of γδ T cells in repeated Plasmodium falciparum infection. As for the study in general: Malian gammadelta TCRs were studied during no-transmission periods and across acute malaria episodes.

Bulk repertoires came from Vgamma9/Vdelta2+ or Vdelta2-negative gammadelta T cells flow-sorted from PBMC. TCRdb redid the clone calls on the multiplex PCR reads with CATT. The profile shows about 14,000 gamma-chain clones, 1.6% of them singletons. On this clone itself: TCRdb assigns this DNA the protein of a much larger clone, which departs from its translation at residue 3; this likely reflects a read error, and the protein shown comes from translating the DNA.

The CDR3 extends over 13 amino acids. Germline V CDR1 and CDR2: VENAVY, YDSYNSRV. This TCR was sampled from a pool of human donors (malaria-infected and uninfected, not separated). Sequenced sample: gamma-delta T cells from blood. The genes are TRGV8 and TRGJ1 or TRGJ2. DNA of the CDR3: TGTGCCCCCTGGGATATTACCAGGAATAAGAAACTCTTT. Translating gives CAPWDITRNKKLF.